Included here is one T cell receptor beta chain sequence, with context. Its specificity is unknown. Repertoires were generated with immunoSEQ multiplex PCR, while TCRdb's copy carries only in-frame clones and drops some. Of about 59,000 clones listed, 65% to 85% were seen once; the top ten hold around 7.3%. This entry is derived from a study of T cell responses to AZD1222 COVID-19 vaccine. Study as a whole: Pooled samples include second doses given at about 4 or 12 weeks.

Trimming removed 8 bases from V and 6 bases from J, with 17 bases in between. The CDR3 is 12 residues long. The V gene's germline CDR1 is SQVTM and CDR2 ANQGSEA. The study's findings and limits: At study baseline, merely a handful of AZD1222 recipients were seropositive. Most donors were white British and more were female, and clonal diversity was possibly underestimated.

The clonotype comes from an adult in good health. The chain recombines TRBV29-1 with TRBJ2-7; D might be TRBD1 (5 bases). The specimen comprised peripheral blood, sampled on day 0 of AZD1222 vaccination. The CDR3 DNA is TGCAGCATCTTCCAGGGTGAAAGCGAGCAGTACTTC. This gives the protein CSIFQGESEQYF.